This T cell receptor (beta chain) came from a study of T cell responses to AZD1222 COVID-19 vaccine. The CDR3 loop spans 13 amino acids. Germline CDR1 MNHEY, CDR2 SVGAGI. Study findings and constraints: Increased Spike-specific TCR breadth and depth were observed after two AZD1222 doses. Only 5 or 6 individuals given AZD1222 were seropositive at baseline. CD4 TCRs linked to vaccination spanned spike, dominating at 160-218 and 743-854.

As for this clone: Antigen unknown.

Second-dose schedules of about 4 or about 12 weeks were combined. Produced via immunoSEQ multiplex PCR; TCRdb's table is partial and in-frame only. Of roughly 180,000 clones in the sample, approximately 91% were seen once. J is TRBJ1-3 and V is TRBV6-5, with D hard to call. This clonotype was sampled from an adult who received the AZD1222 COVID-19 vaccine. The sequencing used peripheral blood, collected 28 days after the second AZD1222 dose. The CDR3 sequence: CVTGGQSGNTIYF. CDR3 coding DNA: TGTGTCACCGGAGGCCAATCTGGAAACACCATATATTTT.